This T cell receptor beta chain was documented in a study of blood T cells in healthy people across ages. Sample-barcoded 5' priming and a J-beta primer mix drove a second PCR of roughly 6 to 12 cycles. Every sample gave at least 3 million paired-end reads containing CDR3. TCRdb reanalysed the 5' RACE reads using MiXCR and keeps one entry per CDR3 protein. Counted here are approximately 1.5 million distinct CDR3 sequences, approximately 32% occurring once; the ten biggest clones make up approximately 10%. The CDR3 covers 12 residues. V dropped 8 bases and J dropped 7; count of bases not matched to a gene: 4. Isolating PBMCs gave at least 6 million of these cells per sample. Total RNA extraction produced at least 5.5 micrograms (per sample) for the study.

The sample taken for sequencing was blood. This receptor was taken from a woman younger than 45 in good health. J is TRBJ2-2 and V is TRBV12-3 or TRBV12-4; TRBD2 matches 7 bases. CDR3 nucleotide sequence: TGTGCCAGCGGGAGGGATAACGGGGAGCTGTTTTTT. This gives the protein CASGRDNGELFF.